This TCR beta chain emerged from a study of T cell repertoires in cytomegalovirus infection. This CDR3 has 15 residues. The V gene end was trimmed by 4 bases and the J gene end by 5 bases; junction bases not matched to a gene: 6. Germline CDR1 reads SGHVS; CDR2 reads FQNEAQ. A few counts support this clonotype. Its antigen is unknown. Study-level results: The ex vivo response showed dominance by HLA-C-restricted CMV-specific TCR beta clonotypes. Based on cumulative public TCR beta family frequency, carriers of CMV plus the relevant HLA were identified.

TCRdb redid the calling of the reads with MiXCR, one entry per CDR3 protein. The table shows about 110,000 distinct CDR3 sequences, with around 29% occurring only once. This sequence originates from a human donor in good health (CMV status not recorded). Some clones in this sample may be carry-over from other donors' samples. The sequenced sample was CD8+ T cells from cultured PBMCs, obtained from culture after CMV antigen stimulation. This chain joins TRBV7-8 and TRBJ1-2, with 11 bases matching TRBD1. The CDR3: CASSSAGTGGYGYTF. CDR3 DNA: TGTGCCAGCAGCTCGGCCGGGACAGGGGGATATGGCTACACCTTC.